The sequence of this TCR beta chain was determined in a study of T cell repertoires in cytomegalovirus infection. Study overall: Through public TCR beta signatures, both CMV infection and matching HLA type were indicated. Study-wide findings and caveats: Individuals carrying CMV plus the relevant HLA were identified by cumulative frequency of public TCR beta families.

CDR1 SGHRS and CDR2 YFSETQ come from the germline V gene. This CDR3 comprises 15 residues. With V trimmed by 4 bases and J by 4 bases, 5 bases remained unmatched. Using its own MiXCR run on the reads, TCRdb lists one record per CDR3 protein. The sample carries roughly 300,000 distinct CDR3 sequences, more than 8% recorded once. Only a few counts were recorded for this clonotype. What it binds is not known. V gene TRBV5-1 combines with J gene TRBJ2-5, with 12 bases lining up with TRBD2. The specimen was PBMCs. The origin of this receptor is a human donor in good health (CMV status not recorded). Some clones in this sample may be carry-over from other donors' samples. The chain's CDR3 is CASSATSGGRETQYF. Written as DNA, the CDR3 is TGCGCCAGCAGCGCCACTAGCGGGGGGCGAGAGACCCAGTACTTC. The whole variable domain, filled in from reference TRBV5-1 and TRBJ2-5, reads KAGVTQTPRYLIKTRGQQVTLSCSPISGHRSVSWYQQTPGQGLQFLFEYFSETQRNKGNFPGRFSGRQFSNSRSEMNVSTLELGDSALYLCASSATSGGRETQYFGPGTRLLVL.